These T cell receptor beta chains were read from a single sample in a study of radiotherapy plus CTLA-4 blockade in lung cancer. Generated by immunoSEQ multiplex PCR, the TCRdb table keeps only in-frame clones and is missing some. The top ten clones hold 6.9% of a sample with 95,000 to 150,000 clones, over 80% of them seen once. The sample was peripheral blood, taken from a patient treated with radiotherapy plus ipilimumab. The source is a human donor with non-small cell lung cancer that progressed on radiotherapy plus ipilimumab. Each CDR3 is given with its conserved first and last residue. D genes are given only for firm matches. The listing skips clone size in some rows; elsewhere it reads once, few, many or a size class.

j_call v_call clone_size d_call cdr3_length cdr3_aa cdr3_nt
TRBJ2-7 TRBV28 NA TRBD1 14 CASSTGTGSYEQYF TGTGCCAGCAGTACCGGGACAGGCTCCTACGAGCAGTACTTC
TRBJ2-7 TRBV2 NA TRBD2 14 CASRWEGYAYEQYF TGTGCCAGCCGCTGGGAGGGCTACGCCTACGAGCAGTACTTC
TRBJ1-1 TRBV5-1 NA TRBD1 14 CASRGQTMNTEAFF TGCGCCAGCAGGGGACAGACAATGAACACTGAAGCTTTCTTT
TRBJ1-2 TRBV5-1 NA NA 14 CASSLADGTYGYTF TGCGCCAGCAGCTTGGCGGACGGGACCTATGGCTACACCTTC
TRBJ2-1 TRBV7-3 NA TRBD2 15 CASSLTSGGYNEQFF TGTGCCAGCAGCTTAACTAGCGGGGGGTACAATGAGCAGTTCTTC
TRBJ2-5 TRBV4-2 few NA 15 CASSQGRGARETQYF TGTGCCAGCAGCCAAGGAAGGGGGGCGCGGGAGACCCAGTACTTC
TRBJ2-3 TRBV5-4 NA NA 12 CASSLDTDTQYF TGTGCCAGCAGCCTAGACACAGATACGCAGTATTTT
TRBJ2-5 TRBV10-3 NA NA 13 CAISAGVGETQYF TGTGCCATCAGTGCGGGGGTCGGGGAGACCCAGTACTTC
TRBJ1-2 TRBV19 NA TRBD1 14 CASRITGQLYGYTF TGTGCCAGTAGGATAACGGGACAGCTCTATGGCTACACCTTC
TRBJ2-3 TRBV5-1 NA TRBD2 14 CASSPLADTDTQYF TGCGCCAGCAGCCCTCTAGCGGACACAGATACGCAGTATTTT
TRBJ2-3 TRBV6-1 few TRBD2 17 CASSEANAGGPGDTQYF TGTGCCAGCAGTGAAGCTAATGCGGGAGGGCCAGGAGATACGCAGTATTTT
TRBJ2-7 TRBV15 NA NA 15 CATTPGGEHSYEQYF TGTGCCACCACCCCGGGGGGCGAACACTCCTACGAGCAGTACTTC
TRBJ2-2 TRBV19 NA NA 14 CASKVQYSTGELFF TGTGCCAGTAAAGTCCAATACTCAACCGGGGAGCTGTTTTTT
TRBJ1-2 TRBV6-1 NA NA 13 CASSEARVYGYTF TGTGCCAGCAGTGAAGCGCGTGTCTATGGCTACACCTTC
TRBJ1-1 TRBV2 NA TRBD1 14 CASSWDRGKVEAFF TGTGCCAGCAGTTGGGACAGGGGTAAAGTCGAAGCTTTCTTT
TRBJ2-5 TRBV7-9 NA NA 12 CASSLLTGDQYF TGTGCCAGCAGCTTACTAACAGGCGACCAGTACTTC
TRBJ2-3 TRBV5-1 NA NA 12 CASSFQRDTQYF TGCGCCAGCAGCTTCCAGAGAGATACGCAGTATTTT
TRBJ2-7 TRBV5-1 NA NA 13 CASSLAGTYEQYF TGCGCCAGCAGCTTGGCCGGAACCTACGAGCAGTACTTC
TRBJ2-7 TRBV11-3 few TRBD1 14 CASSEGQATDEQYF TGTGCCAGCAGCGAAGGACAGGCGACGGACGAGCAGTACTTC
TRBJ2-5 TRBV29-1 NA NA 13 CSVGSQGQETQYF TGCAGCGTTGGATCTCAAGGTCAAGAGACCCAGTACTTC
TRBJ1-1 TRBV11-3 NA NA 15 CASSERRGGHTEAFF TGTGCCAGCAGCGAACGGAGAGGGGGACACACTGAAGCTTTCTTT
TRBJ2-1 TRBV6-1 NA NA 15 CASMLPPGPYNEQFF TGTGCCAGCATGTTGCCCCCAGGTCCCTACAATGAGCAGTTCTTC
TRBJ2-5 TRBV5-4 NA TRBD2 15 CASSLPGLALETQYF TGTGCCAGCAGCTTACCGGGACTAGCCCTAGAGACCCAGTACTTC
TRBJ2-1 TRBV10-3 NA NA 15 CAISESKGIRYEQFF TGTGCCATCAGTGAGTCGAAAGGCATCAGGTATGAGCAGTTCTTC
TRBJ2-1 TRBV2 NA NA 10 CASSVSEQFF TGTGCCAGCAGTGTGAGTGAGCAGTTCTTC
TRBJ2-1 TRBV14 NA NA 15 CASSYLDSTYNEQFF TGTGCCAGCAGTTACTTGGACTCAACGTACAATGAGCAGTTCTTC
TRBJ2-7 TRBV7-9 NA TRBD2 15 CASSLVGSGIYEQYF TGTGCCAGCAGCTTAGTGGGTAGCGGGATTTACGAGCAGTACTTC
TRBJ2-1 TRBV19 NA TRBD2 18 CASSIHHRRREIANEQFF TGTGCCAGTAGTATCCACCATCGGAGGCGGGAGATAGCGAATGAGCAGTTCTTC
TRBJ1-2 TRBV9 NA NA 13 CASSNTRDGRGTF TGTGCCAGCAGCAACACAAGGGACGGCAGAGGGACCTTC
TRBJ2-7 TRBV7-8 NA TRBD1 14 CASSYRDRDYEQSF TGTGCCAGCAGCTACCGGGACAGGGACTACGAGCAGTCCTTC
TRBJ2-7 TRBV5-1 NA TRBD2 15 CASSFLAGGPGEQYF TGCGCCAGCAGCTTCCTAGCGGGAGGGCCGGGCGAGCAGTACTTC
TRBJ2-1 TRBV2 NA NA 14 CASSGQQSYNEQFF TGTGCCAGCAGTGGACAGCAATCCTACAATGAGCAGTTCTTC
TRBJ2-1 TRBV2 NA NA 15 CASQGEAGSYNEQFF TGTGCCAGCCAGGGAGAAGCGGGCTCCTACAATGAGCAGTTCTTC
TRBJ2-7 TRBV7-9 NA TRBD1 19 CASSFRDYRGLRSSYEQYF TGTGCCAGCAGCTTTCGGGACTACAGGGGGCTCCGGAGCTCCTACGAGCAGTACTTC
TRBJ1-3 TRBV9 NA NA 16 CASSVDAGASGNTIYF TGTGCCAGCAGCGTAGACGCAGGAGCCTCTGGAAACACCATATATTTT
TRBJ1-1 TRBV29-1 NA TRBD1 12 CSVVTGSTEAFF TGCAGCGTTGTGACAGGGAGTACTGAAGCTTTCTTT
TRBJ1-2 TRBV19 NA TRBD1 15 CASSITGVVNYGYTF TGTGCCAGTAGTATTACAGGGGTCGTAAACTATGGCTACACCTTC
TRBJ1-2 TRBV5-1 NA TRBD1 15 CASSLNPGQGVGYTF TGCGCCAGCAGCTTGAACCCGGGACAGGGGGTTGGCTACACCTTC
TRBJ1-2 TRBV7-2 NA TRBD1 14 CASSRTGTGSGYTF TGTGCCAGCAGCCGAACCGGGACAGGGTCTGGCTACACCTTC
TRBJ2-3 TRBV19 NA NA 14 CASSPYRLTDTQYF TGTGCCAGTAGTCCCTACCGGCTCACAGATACGCAGTATTTT
TRBJ1-2 TRBV5-4 NA TRBD1 14 CASSYTGGVYGYTF TGTGCCAGCAGCTATACAGGGGGCGTCTATGGCTACACCTTC
TRBJ1-2 TRBV19 NA TRBD1 14 CASRTSGQGGGYTF TGTGCCAGTAGAACCTCCGGACAGGGAGGCGGCTACACCTTC
TRBJ1-3 TRBV6-1 NA NA 14 CASAKGGTGNTIYF TGTGCCAGCGCTAAGGGAGGGACTGGAAACACCATATATTTT
TRBJ2-4 TRBV29-1 NA NA 14 CSVGGNLAKNIQYF TGCAGCGTTGGTGGAAACCTGGCCAAAAACATTCAGTACTTC
TRBJ1-3 TRBV5-1 NA NA 17 CASSSLDSRLSGNTIYF TGCGCCAGCAGCTCTTTAGACAGCCGCCTCTCTGGAAACACCATATATTTT
TRBJ2-1 TRBV9 once NA 13 CASSVGGLNEQFF TGTGCCAGCAGCGTAGGAGGGCTCAATGAGCAGTTCTTC
TRBJ2-1 TRBV5-1 NA NA 15 CASSDRPSGNNEQFF TGCGCCAGCAGCGACAGACCGTCCGGCAACAATGAGCAGTTCTTC
TRBJ2-7 TRBV4-1 NA TRBD2 17 CASSQSGPGLAAYEQYF TGCGCCAGCAGCCAAAGTGGACCGGGACTAGCGGCCTACGAGCAGTACTTC
TRBJ2-7 TRBV9 NA NA 13 CASSVGLVNEQYF TGTGCCAGCAGCGTAGGACTAGTAAACGAGCAGTACTTC
TRBJ2-3 TRBV11-2 NA TRBD2 15 CASSTGTVAGGSQYF TGTGCCAGCAGCACCGGGACAGTAGCGGGAGGGTCGCAGTATTTT
TRBJ1-1 TRBV5-1 NA NA 14 CASSRTGGNTEAFF TGCGCCAGCAGCCGAACCGGTGGGAACACTGAAGCTTTCTTT
TRBJ2-2 TRBV30 NA NA 15 CAWSPRRGNTGELFF TGTGCCTGGAGCCCCCGGAGGGGGAACACCGGGGAGCTGTTTTTT
TRBJ1-2 TRBV29-1 NA TRBD1 14 CSVDVGTGGYGYTF TGCAGCGTTGATGTCGGGACAGGGGGCTATGGCTACACCTTC
TRBJ1-1 TRBV11-3 NA NA 11 CASSKSPEAFF TGTGCCAGCAGCAAATCCCCTGAAGCTTTCTTT
TRBJ1-1 TRBV4-2 NA NA 13 CASSQPGQGNAFF TGTGCCAGCAGCCAGCCAGGCCAAGGGAATGCTTTCTTT
TRBJ2-7 TRBV2 NA NA 15 CASSVVQGDSYEQYF TGTGCCAGCAGTGTTGTACAAGGGGACTCCTACGAGCAGTACTTC
TRBJ1-3 TRBV9 NA NA 14 CASSLGDSGNTIYF TGTGCCAGCAGTTTGGGGGACTCTGGAAACACCATATATTTT
TRBJ2-7 TRBV4-2 NA TRBD2 15 CASSRELAAKYEQYF TGTGCCAGCAGCCGAGAACTAGCGGCAAAATACGAGCAGTACTTC